This T cell receptor beta chain comes out of a study of OX40 agonist ivuxolimab in advanced cancers. Broader study findings: Near-lowest levels of clonal expansion characterized partial responders at 0.1-3.0 mg/kg.

Excluded were patients having autoimmune disease history or systemic immunosuppression. Germline CDR1 MNHEY, CDR2 SVGAGI. The CDR3 covers 14 residues. Trimming removed 7 bases from V and 5 bases from J; junction bases left unmatched: 10. The table lists this clone with a count of one. The antigen remains undetermined. Produced via immunoSEQ multiplex PCR; TCRdb's table is partial and in-frame only. The top ten hold roughly 8% of the sample, which has 35,000 to 40,000 clones, 82% seen once. V is TRBV6-5 and J is TRBJ1-2; 7 bases align to TRBD1. The receptor comes from an adult with an advanced solid tumor such as melanoma, head and neck, liver or kidney cancer. The material sequenced was CD4+ or CD8+ T cells sorted from blood, taken in a trial of the OX40 agonist ivuxolimab. DNA of the CDR3: TGTGCCAGCAATAATCAAGGGGGCGGATATGGCTACACCTTC. This translates into CASNNQGGGYGYTF.